This note documents a single TCR beta chain sequence. Per the original data handling: Scientists estimated how many nucleated cells there were by amplifying reference gene primers. This table comes from immunoSEQ multiplex PCR, and its TCRdb copy is limited to in-frame clones, with some not included. V, J and clone size are taken as reported in that table, and D and trimming were inferred from the DNA itself. The repertoire holds around 100,000 clones, with around four fifths as singletons. The V end lost 0 bases, the J end lost 2 bases, and 8 bases lay between the germline ends. The CDR3 has 14 residues. Germline CDR1 SGDLS, CDR2 YYNGEE. The data were taken from a study of blood T cell repertoires in COVID-19. Study at large: Acute and convalescent COVID-19 samples came from the United States, Italy and Spain.

The sequence came from a man between 50 and 59 years old with active or convalescent COVID-19. The chain employs TRBV9 and TRBJ1-2; no definite D call. Specimen: peripheral blood. The CDR3 reads CASSVGGLNYGYTF. The CDR3 bases are TGTGCCAGCAGCGTAGGAGGATTAAACTATGGCTACACCTTC. The full variable domain, in which reference TRBV9 and TRBJ1-2 provide the parts outside the CDR3, is DSGVTQTPKHLITATGQRVTLRCSPRSGDLSVYWYQQSLDQGLQFLIQYYNGEERAKGNILERFSAQQFPDLHSELNLSSLELGDSALYFCASSVGGLNYGYTFGSGTRLTVV.